Each of the 5 T cell receptor beta chains below was sequenced from the same sample in a study of chemoradiotherapy in HPV16-positive cancers. Sequencing was performed with immunoSEQ multiplex PCR; in TCRdb, only in-frame clones are kept and a portion is missing. The table lists 25,000 to 30,000 clones, over 90% of them singletons. The sample in question was blood, obtained from a patient who underwent chemoradiotherapy. Source of these receptors: a human donor with HPV-associated anogenital cancer.

V is TRBV6-5 and J is TRBJ1-5; D gene ambiguous. CDR1 and CDR2 from the germline V gene are MNHEY and SVGAGI. This CDR3 has 13 residues. The ends were cut back, 4 bases at V and 7 bases at J, with 11 bases in the middle. The CDR3 sequence: CASSSEGNQPQHF. DNA for the CDR3: TGTGCCAGCAGTTCGGAGGGTAACCAGCCCCAGCATTTT.

This clone was detected only once. This chain uses TRBV6-1 with TRBJ1-5; D gene unclear. V was shortened by 2 bases and J by 4 bases, with 6 bases between the two germline ends. This CDR3 comprises 13 residues. The germline gives CDR1 MNHNS, CDR2 SASEGT. CDR3 sequence reads: CASSERLNQPQHF. CDR3 DNA sequence: TGTGCCAGCAGTGAACGTCTAAATCAGCCCCAGCATTTT.

The chain joins TRBV7-2 to TRBJ2-1, with 10 bases lining up with TRBD2. J lost 5 bases, V lost 3 bases, and 7 bases had no gene match. Germline loops: CDR1 SGHTA, CDR2 FQGNSA. CDR3 length: 16 residues. The CDR3 DNA reads TGTGCCAGCAGCTTGGACGGTAGCGGGGGGCACAATGAGCAGTTCTTC. It codes for CASSLDGSGGHNEQFF.

The CDR3, as DNA: TGTGCATCTAGGAGCGGGGGAAGCACAGATACGCAGTATTTT. Protein product: CASRSGGSTDTQYF. The chain couples TRBV7-9 to TRBJ2-3; 8 bases align to TRBD2. Germline-derived CDR1 and CDR2 are SEHNR and FQNEAQ (reference sequence). The CDR3 has 14 residues. Supplemented by reference TRBV7-9 and TRBJ2-3, the full variable domain reads DTGVSQNPRHKITKRGQNVTFRCDPISEHNRLYWYRQTLGQGPEFLTYFQNEAQLEKSRLLSDRFSAERPKGSFSTLEIQRTEQGDSAMYLCASRSGGSTDTQYFGPGTRLTVL.

This sequence joins TRBV29-1 and TRBJ2-1; TRBD2 matches 13 bases. Trimming took 6 bases from V and 1 from J; bases not matched to a gene: 3. Germline V gene sequence: CDR1 SQVTM, CDR2 ANQGSEA. The CDR3 runs 15 residues. DNA for the CDR3: TGCAGCGTACTAGCGGGAGGGTTTTCCTACAATGAGCAGTTCTTC. It yields the protein CSVLAGGFSYNEQFF.